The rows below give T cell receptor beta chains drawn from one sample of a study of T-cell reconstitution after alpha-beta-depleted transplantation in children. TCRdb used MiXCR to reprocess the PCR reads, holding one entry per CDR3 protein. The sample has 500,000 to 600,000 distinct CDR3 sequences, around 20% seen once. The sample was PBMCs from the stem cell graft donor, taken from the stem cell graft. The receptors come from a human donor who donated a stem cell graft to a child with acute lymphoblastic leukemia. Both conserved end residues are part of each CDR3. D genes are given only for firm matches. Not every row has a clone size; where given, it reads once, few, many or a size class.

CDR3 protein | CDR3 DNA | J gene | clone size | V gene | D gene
CAGGVGEEAFF | TGTGCCGGGGGGGTCGGGGAGGAAGCTTTCTTT | TRBJ1-1 | few | TRBV25-1 | NA
CSARTSGQAREQYF | TGCAGTGCTAGAACCTCGGGACAGGCTAGGGAGCAGTACTTC | TRBJ2-7 | few | TRBV20-1 | TRBD1
CASSPSDSGLRMNSPLHF | TGTGCCAGCAGTCCATCTGATTCGGGCCTACGTATGAATTCACCCCTCCACTTT | TRBJ1-6 | NA | TRBV6-1 | NA
CASSLFLTSGGSYEQYF | TGCGCCAGCAGCTTATTCCTGACTAGCGGGGGCTCCTACGAGCAGTACTTC | TRBJ2-7 | NA | TRBV5-1 | TRBD2
CAIRPNSLSLTLNEQYF | TGTGCCATCAGGCCGAACAGCCTGAGTCTCACCCTAAACGAGCAGTACTTC | TRBJ2-7 | few | TRBV10-3 | NA
CAWSKASGTNYEQYF | TGTGCCTGGAGTAAGGCTAGCGGGACCAACTACGAGCAGTACTTC | TRBJ2-7 | NA | TRBV30 | TRBD2
CASSSSRGGGNEKLFF | TGTGCCAGCAGCTCGTCCCGGGGGGGCGGTAATGAAAAACTGTTTTTT | TRBJ1-4 | few | TRBV7-2 | NA
CASSPPGQGRNYGYTF | TGTGCCAGCTCACCACCGGGACAGGGTCGTAACTATGGCTACACCTTC | TRBJ1-2 | once | TRBV18 | TRBD1
CASSPPVRARVTF | TGTGCCAGCAGCCCCCCCGTCCGGGCCAGGGTCACCTTC | TRBJ1-2 | NA | TRBV7-2 | NA
CASSLTGRSEETQYF | TGTGCCAGCAGTTTAACAGGGAGGTCCGAAGAGACCCAGTACTTC | TRBJ2-5 | NA | TRBV6-5 | NA
CASQTGRQETQYF | TGTGCCAGCCAGACGGGCAGACAAGAGACCCAGTACTTC | TRBJ2-5 | NA | TRBV2 | NA
CAWRVPGAQGTEAFF | TGTGCCTGGAGGGTTCCCGGGGCCCAAGGGACTGAAGCTTTCTTT | TRBJ1-1 | NA | TRBV30 | NA
CATSRADRGTGELFF | TGTGCCACCAGCAGAGCGGACAGGGGCACCGGGGAGCTGTTTTTT | TRBJ2-2 | many | TRBV15 | TRBD1
CASSQPWTAYEQYF | TGCGCCAGCAGCCAACCTTGGACCGCATACGAGCAGTACTTC | TRBJ2-7 | few | TRBV4-1 | NA
CASTIAGTYNEQFF | TGTGCCAGCACCATAGCGGGGACCTACAATGAGCAGTTCTTC | TRBJ2-1 | NA | TRBV7-8 | TRBD2
CASSFNPGPYEQFF | TGCGCCAGCAGCTTTAATCCCGGACCCTATGAGCAGTTCTTC | TRBJ2-1 | NA | TRBV5-1 | NA
CASSLVQNLIYEQYF | TGTGCCAGCAGCTTAGTACAAAACCTAATCTACGAGCAGTACTTC | TRBJ2-7 | NA | TRBV7-2 | NA
CSVRSLDTQYF | TGCAGTGTCAGGTCCCTGGATACGCAGTATTTT | TRBJ2-3 | few | TRBV20-1 | NA
CASSPRARDTQYF | TGTGCCAGCAGCCCTAGAGCTAGAGATACGCAGTATTTT | TRBJ2-3 | NA | TRBV3-1 | NA
CASSPGQGSGNEQFF | TGTGCCAGCAGTCCCGGACAGGGTTCAGGAAATGAGCAGTTCTTC | TRBJ2-1 | NA | TRBV5-4 | TRBD1
CASRSSGANVLTF | TGTGCCAGCCGCAGCTCTGGGGCCAACGTCCTGACTTTC | TRBJ2-6 | NA | TRBV5-1 | NA
CASSHDWGGEGLEYYNEQFF | TGTGCCAGCAGTCATGACTGGGGCGGGGAGGGCCTGGAGTATTACAATGAGCAGTTCTTC | TRBJ2-1 | few | TRBV27 | TRBD2
CASSQTGDNPRRFF | TGTGCCAGCAGCCAAACTGGGGACAACCCTAGGCGGTTCTTC | TRBJ2-1 | few | TRBV4-2 | NA